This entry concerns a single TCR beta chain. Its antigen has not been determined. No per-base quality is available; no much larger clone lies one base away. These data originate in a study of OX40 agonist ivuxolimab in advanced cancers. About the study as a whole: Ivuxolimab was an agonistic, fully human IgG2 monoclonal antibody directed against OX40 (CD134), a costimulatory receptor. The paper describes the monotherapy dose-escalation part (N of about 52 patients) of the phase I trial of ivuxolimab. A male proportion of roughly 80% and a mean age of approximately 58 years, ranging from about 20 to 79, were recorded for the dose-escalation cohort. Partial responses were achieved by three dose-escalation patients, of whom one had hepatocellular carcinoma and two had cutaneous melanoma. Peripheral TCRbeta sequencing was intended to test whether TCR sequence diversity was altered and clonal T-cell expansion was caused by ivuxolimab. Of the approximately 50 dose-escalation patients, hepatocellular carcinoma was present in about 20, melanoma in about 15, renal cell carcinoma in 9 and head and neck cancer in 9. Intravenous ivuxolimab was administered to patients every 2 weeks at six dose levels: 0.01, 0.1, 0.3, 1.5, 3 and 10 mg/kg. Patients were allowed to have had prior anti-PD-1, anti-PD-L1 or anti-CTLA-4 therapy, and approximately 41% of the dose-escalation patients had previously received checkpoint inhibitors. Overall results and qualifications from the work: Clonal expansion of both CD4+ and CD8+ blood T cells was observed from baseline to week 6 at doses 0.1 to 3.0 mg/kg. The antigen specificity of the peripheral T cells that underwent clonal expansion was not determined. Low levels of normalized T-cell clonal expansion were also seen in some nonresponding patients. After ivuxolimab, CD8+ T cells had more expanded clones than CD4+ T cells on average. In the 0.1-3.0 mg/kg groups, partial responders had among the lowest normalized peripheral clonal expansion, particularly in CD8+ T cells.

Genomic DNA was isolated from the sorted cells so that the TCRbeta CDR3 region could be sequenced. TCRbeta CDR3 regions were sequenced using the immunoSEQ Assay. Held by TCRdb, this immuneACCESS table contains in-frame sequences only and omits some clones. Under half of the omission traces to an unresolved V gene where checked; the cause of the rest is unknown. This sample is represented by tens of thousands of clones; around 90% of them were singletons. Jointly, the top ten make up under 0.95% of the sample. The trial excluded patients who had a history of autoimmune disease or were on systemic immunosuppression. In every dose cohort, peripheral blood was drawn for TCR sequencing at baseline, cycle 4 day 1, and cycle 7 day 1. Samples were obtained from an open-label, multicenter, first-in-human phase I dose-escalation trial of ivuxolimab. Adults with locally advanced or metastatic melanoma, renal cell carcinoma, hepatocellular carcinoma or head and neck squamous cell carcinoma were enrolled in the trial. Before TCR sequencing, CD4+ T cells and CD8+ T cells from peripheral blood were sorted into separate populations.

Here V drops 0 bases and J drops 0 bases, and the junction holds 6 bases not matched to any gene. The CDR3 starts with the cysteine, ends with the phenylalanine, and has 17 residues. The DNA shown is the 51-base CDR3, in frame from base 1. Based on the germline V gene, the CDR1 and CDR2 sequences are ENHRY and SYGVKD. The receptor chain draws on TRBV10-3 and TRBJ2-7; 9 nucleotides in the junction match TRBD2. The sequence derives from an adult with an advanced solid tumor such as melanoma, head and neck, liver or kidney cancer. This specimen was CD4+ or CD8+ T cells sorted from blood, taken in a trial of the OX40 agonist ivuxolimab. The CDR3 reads CAISESLAGDRSYEQYF. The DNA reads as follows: TGTGCCATCAGTGAGTCGTTAGCGGGAGACCGCTCCTACGAGCAGTACTTC.